This T cell receptor (beta chain) appears in the sequencing data of a study of spatial heterogeneity in lung cancer (dated by TCRdb to about 2019). Regarding the research as a whole: Samples were obtained from approximately 72 patients with early-stage, untreated non-small cell lung cancer from the lung TRACERx cohort. A portion of the blood samples were taken at disease recurrence, and the median time to first recurrence was 350 days. More beta-chain than alpha-chain transcripts were consistently detected, likely reflecting higher beta-chain transcript abundance. In the raw uncorrected reads, each unique combination of TCR and UMI appeared more than ten times on average. In non-small cell lung cancer, the study made a quantitative comparison of TCR alpha and beta repertoires among multiple tumor regions, matched nontumor lung and blood. Nonsynonymous mutation counts, determined by whole-exome sequencing of tumor tissue, were related to features of the TCR repertoire. Both alpha and beta chains were TCR-sequenced in a few hundred tumor regions, under 70 matched nontumor lung samples and more than 50 PBMC samples obtained at surgery. Overall results and qualifications from the work: Additional single-cell paired TCR alpha and beta sequencing was considered necessary to confirm, at a functional level, the hypothesis that regional TCRs recognize regional mutations. Ubiquitous expanded tumor TCRs were detected in blood more often at tumor resection than at routine follow-up.

The CDR3, cysteine through phenylalanine, is 15 amino acids long. Here the CDR3 DNA is all that survives: 45 bases in frame from base 1. Here V drops 5 bases and J drops 2 bases, and the junction holds 4 bases not matched to any gene. The method was 5' RACE. The instrument given in TCRdb is NextSeq 500. In the TCR library protocol, a unique molecular identifier was attached to each TCR cDNA molecule so that PCR and sequencing errors could be corrected. Concerning the study's data processing: TCR identification, UMI-based error correction and CDR3 extraction were performed with Decombinator tools. TCRs above a frequency of 2 per 1,000, corresponding to the top 1% of the tumor frequency distribution, were defined as expanded. Rényi diversity was computed with the R vegan package after subsampling each repertoire 100 times to 5,000 TCRs. CDR3 similarity networks were built from amino acid triplet string-kernel similarity, connecting CDR3s with pairwise similarity above 0.82. Through fastp at Q25 and MiXCR, TCRdb rebuilt clones from the public reads, retaining in-frame beta chains. Rows are unified per CDR3 protein, each entry keeping the most common DNA and genes. TCRdb, rather than the study authors, made the V and J calls. For this sample there are nearly 10,000 distinct CDR3 sequences; nearly 4% appear just once. About 18% of the sample lies in the top ten.

The time point label of this sample denotes: blood taken at disease recurrence. Without any cell sorting, TCR sequencing was performed on whole RNA extracted either from tumor and nontumor lung tissue or from cryopreserved PBMC samples. Only patients for whom sufficient RNA was available from at least two tumor regions were selected for TCR sequencing. At least ten counts were recorded for this clonotype. Its target antigen remains unknown. Per-base qualities were not stored, and no clone one base away is much larger. This beta chain was picked up by a library intended for alpha chains and is off target, so its count carries little meaning.

The specimen comprised PBMCs, sampled at recurrence. Rearrangement joined TRBV12-3 or TRBV12-4 to TRBJ2-7, with 12 central nucleotides matching TRBD2. The source of this sequence is a female donor with early-stage non-small cell lung cancer. The CDR3 region: CASSRLAGDPYEQYF. The DNA is TGTGCCAGCAGTAGACTAGCGGGGGACCCCTACGAGCAGTACTTC.